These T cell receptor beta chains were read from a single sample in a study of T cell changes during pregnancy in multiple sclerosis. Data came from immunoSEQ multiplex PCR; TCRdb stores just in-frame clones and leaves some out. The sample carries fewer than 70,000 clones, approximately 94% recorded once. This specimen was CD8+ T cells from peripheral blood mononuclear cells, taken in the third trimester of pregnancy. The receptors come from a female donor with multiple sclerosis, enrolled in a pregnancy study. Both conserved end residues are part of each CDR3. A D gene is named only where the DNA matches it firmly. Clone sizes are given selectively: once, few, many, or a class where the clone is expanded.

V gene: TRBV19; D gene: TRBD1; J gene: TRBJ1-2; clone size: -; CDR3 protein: CASSIGQGDGYTF; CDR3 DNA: TGTGCCAGTAGTATTGGACAGGGCGATGGCTACACCTTC
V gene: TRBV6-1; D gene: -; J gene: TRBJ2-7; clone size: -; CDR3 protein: CASSESGGSSYEQYF; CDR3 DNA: TGTGCCAGCAGTGAAAGCGGAGGGAGCTCCTACGAGCAGTACTTC
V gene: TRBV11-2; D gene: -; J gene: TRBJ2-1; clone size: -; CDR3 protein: CASGDFEVHEQFF; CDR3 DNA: TGTGCCTCCGGGGACTTCGAGGTCCATGAGCAGTTCTTC
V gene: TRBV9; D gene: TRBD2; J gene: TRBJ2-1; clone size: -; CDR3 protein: CASSPGGSSYNEQFF; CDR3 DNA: TGTGCCAGCAGCCCGGGGGGAAGCTCCTACAATGAGCAGTTCTTC
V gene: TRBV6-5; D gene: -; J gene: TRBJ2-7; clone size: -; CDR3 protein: CASSYFEGYEQYF; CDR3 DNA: TGTGCCAGCAGTTACTTTGAGGGCTACGAGCAGTACTTC
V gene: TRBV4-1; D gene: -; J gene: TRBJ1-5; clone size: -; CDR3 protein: CASSQPSGLSNQPQHF; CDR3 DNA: TGCGCCAGCAGCCAACCGTCAGGTTTAAGCAATCAGCCCCAGCATTTT
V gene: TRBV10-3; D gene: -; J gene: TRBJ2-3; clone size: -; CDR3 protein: CAISESPGGTDTQYF; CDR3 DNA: TGTGCCATCAGTGAGTCCCCAGGGGGGACAGATACGCAGTATTTT
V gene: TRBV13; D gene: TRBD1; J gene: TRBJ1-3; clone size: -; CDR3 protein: CASSYPPGTGSSGNTIYF; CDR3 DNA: TGTGCCAGCAGCTACCCACCCGGGACAGGGAGTTCAGGAAACACCATATATTTT
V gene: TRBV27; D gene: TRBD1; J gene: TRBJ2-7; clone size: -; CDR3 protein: CASTQDRGGIYEQYF; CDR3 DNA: TGTGCCAGCACCCAGGACAGGGGAGGGATTTACGAGCAGTACTTC
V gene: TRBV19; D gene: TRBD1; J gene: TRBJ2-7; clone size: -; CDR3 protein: CASRTRDRGGFDEQYF; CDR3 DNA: TGTGCCAGTAGGACCCGGGACAGGGGAGGTTTTGACGAGCAGTACTTC
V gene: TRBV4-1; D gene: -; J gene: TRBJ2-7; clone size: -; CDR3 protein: CASSHKQGGMDEQYF; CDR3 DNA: TGCGCCAGCAGCCACAAACAGGGAGGGATGGACGAGCAGTACTTC
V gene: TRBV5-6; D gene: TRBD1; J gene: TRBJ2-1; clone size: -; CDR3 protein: CASTMISDRAYNEQFF; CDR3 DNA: TGTGCCAGCACCATGATATCCGACAGGGCGTACAATGAGCAGTTCTTC
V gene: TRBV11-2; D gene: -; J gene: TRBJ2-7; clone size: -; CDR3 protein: CASSLLVYEQYF; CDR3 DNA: TGTGCCAGCAGCTTACTTGTCTACGAGCAGTACTTC
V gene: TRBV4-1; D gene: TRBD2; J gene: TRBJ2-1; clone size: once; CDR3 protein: CASSQEPLAETYNEQFF; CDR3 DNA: TGCGCCAGCAGCCAAGAGCCCCTAGCGGAGACCTACAATGAGCAGTTCTTC
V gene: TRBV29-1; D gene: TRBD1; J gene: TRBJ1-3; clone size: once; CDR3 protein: CSVEGSGGGNTIYF; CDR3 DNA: TGCAGCGTTGAAGGGTCAGGGGGAGGAAACACCATATATTTT
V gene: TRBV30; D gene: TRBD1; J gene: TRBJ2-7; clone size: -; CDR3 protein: CAWSLQGALEQYF; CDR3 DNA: TGTGCCTGGAGCCTCCAGGGGGCGCTTGAGCAGTACTTC
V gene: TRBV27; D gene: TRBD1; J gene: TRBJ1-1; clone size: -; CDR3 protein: CASSLASRQGAKAPEAFF; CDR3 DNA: TGTGCCAGCAGTTTAGCGTCCAGACAGGGGGCGAAGGCGCCTGAAGCTTTCTTT
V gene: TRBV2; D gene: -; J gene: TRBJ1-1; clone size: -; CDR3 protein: CASGGEGPEAFF; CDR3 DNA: TGTGCCAGCGGCGGGGAGGGACCTGAAGCTTTCTTT
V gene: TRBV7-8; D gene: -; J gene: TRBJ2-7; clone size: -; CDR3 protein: CASSFVGAYEQYF; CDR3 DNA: TGTGCCAGCAGCTTTGTCGGAGCCTACGAGCAGTACTTC
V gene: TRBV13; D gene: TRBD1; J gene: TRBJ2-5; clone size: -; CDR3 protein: CASSLASFGSWTGGVGTQYF; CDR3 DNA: TGTGCCAGCAGCTTAGCATCTTTCGGGTCTTGGACAGGGGGCGTCGGGACCCAGTACTTC
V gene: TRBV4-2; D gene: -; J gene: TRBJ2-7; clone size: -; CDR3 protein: CASSQDFLGSYEQYF; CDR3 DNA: TGTGCCAGCAGCCAAGATTTTCTCGGTTCCTACGAGCAGTACTTC
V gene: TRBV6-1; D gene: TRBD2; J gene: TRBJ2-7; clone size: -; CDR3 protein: CASRTSGYEQYF; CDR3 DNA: TGTGCCAGTCGGACTAGCGGCTACGAGCAGTACTTC